This passage covers 28 T cell receptor beta chains from one sample sequenced in a study of regulatory T cells in long-lasting Graves disease. Library construction for TCR beta used iRepertoire HTBI primers and Arm-PCR of CDR3 regions. In TCRdb, the multiplex PCR reads were re-called with MiXCR into one record per CDR3 protein. The top ten hold 10% to 15% of the sample, which has approximately 470,000 distinct CDR3 sequences, around 15% seen once. The time point here: newly diagnosed GD, antithyroid drugs for less than 3 months. Following extraction of RNA from PBMCs, that RNA was used to make the TCR library. Separately, the same data were catalogued under a study of T cells in Graves' hyperthyroidism and ophthalmopathy.

Specimen: peripheral blood mononuclear cells (PBMCs), collected at new diagnosis, from a patient treated with antithyroid drugs. These receptors all stem from a man in his forties or fifties with Graves disease.

The chain is built from TRBV28 and TRBJ2-1, with D possibly TRBD1 on 6 matching bases. With 7 bases removed from V and 4 bases from J, the gap between germline ends came to 17 bases. This CDR3 comprises 15 residues. CDR1 and CDR2 (germline): MDHEN, SYDVKM. CDR3 sequence: CASTVGGGGYNEQFF. The CDR3, as DNA: TGTGCCAGCACAGTGGGTGGGGGCGGGTACAATGAGCAGTTCTTC.

This clonotype was observed a few times. The J gene is TRBJ2-7, the V gene TRBV20-1, with D uncertain. The CDR3 totals 13 residues. Germline CDR1 is DFQATT and CDR2 is SNEGSKA (reference sequence). V lost 0 bases and J lost 0, with 6 bases in between. CDR3 DNA: TGCAGTGCTAGAGAGGATGCCTCCTACGAGCAGTACTTC. Translating gives CSAREDASYEQYF.

This clonotype was found many times. The rearrangement uses TRBV3-1 and TRBJ2-7; possible D gene TRBD1, 7 bases. The V end was cut by 3 bases, the J end by 0 bases, with 15 bases between. The CDR3 is 16 amino acids. Germline V gene sequence: CDR1 LGHDT, CDR2 YNNKEL (reference sequence). The DNA for the CDR3 is TGTGCCAGCAGCCACTTACCCCAGGGGGGCTCCTACGAGCAGTACTTC. Its translation is CASSHLPQGGSYEQYF.

DNA for the CDR3: TGTGCCAGCAGTTTGTTTGCAGCTGGCACAGATACGCAGTATTTT. Translating gives CASSLFAAGTDTQYF. The J gene is TRBJ2-3, the V gene TRBV28; D gene unclear. Per the germline V gene, CDR1 is MDHEN and CDR2 is SYDVKM. Trimming cost V 3 bases and J 1 base, with 11 bases left between them. The CDR3 runs to 15 residues.

This chain uses TRBV25-1 with TRBJ1-1; the D is unclear. Between the trimmed V and J ends, which lost 7 bases and 7 bases, there was a span of 28 bases. The CDR3 loop spans 17 amino acids. Germline-derived CDR1 and CDR2 are MGHDK and SYGVNS. CDR3 in DNA: TGTGCCAGCAATGGGGTAATTCGGGCAGCCGGGCGGTTTGAAGCTTTCTTT. Translating it yields CASNGVIRAAGRFEAFF.

Regarding this clonotype: This may be a read error, as it is one base from a much larger clone. The chain combines TRBV5-1 with TRBJ2-5; D possibly corresponds to TRBD1 (6 bases). Per the germline V gene, CDR1 is SGHRS and CDR2 is YFSETQ. This CDR3 contains 14 residues. V was pared by 3 bases and J by 2 bases, with 11 bases between. The CDR3 protein is CASSSETGQETQYF. The CDR3 coding sequence is TGCGCCAGCAGCTCGGAAACAGGGCAAGAGACCCAGTACTTC.

V gene TRBV9 combines with J gene TRBJ1-3, with D unresolved. The CDR3 loop spans 15 amino acids. The germline V gene encodes CDR1 SGDLS and CDR2 YYNGEE. Trimming stripped 2 bases from V and 2 bases from J, with 11 bases between. The CDR3 DNA is TGTGCCAGCAGCGTGACTTTTTTCCCTGGAAACACCATATATTTT. It specifies CASSVTFFPGNTIYF.

This clonotype was observed a few times. This sequence joins TRBV6-1 and TRBJ2-6; D uncertain. V was pared by 8 bases and J by 1 base, with 9 bases between. CDR3 length: 14 amino acids. The germline CDR1 and CDR2 sequences are MNHNS and SASEGT. The CDR3 spells CASETRSGANVLTF. CDR3 in DNA: TGTGCCAGCGAGACGAGGTCTGGGGCCAACGTCCTGACTTTC.

This clonotype has a count of ten or more. The chain carries TRBV12-3 or TRBV12-4 and TRBJ2-2; D gene unclear. The CDR3 is 15 amino acids. Trimming removed 6 bases at V and 7 bases at J, with 18 bases between. The CDR3 reads CASSPGRGSSGELFF. CDR3 bases: TGTGCCAGCAGCCCTGGACGTGGGTCGAGCGGGGAGCTGTTTTTT.

The chain has TRBV2 and TRBJ2-7; D might be TRBD1 or TRBD2, each matching 8 bases. This CDR3 contains 15 residues. The germline CDR1 and CDR2 sequences are SNHLY and FYNNEI. V was pared by 6 bases and J by 7 bases, with 22 bases between. The CDR3 reads CASSTTGASGGEQYF. The DNA of the CDR3 is TGTGCCAGCAGCACGACAGGGGCATCGGGAGGGGAGCAGTACTTC.

This clonotype was observed many times. The chain employs TRBV7-9 and TRBJ2-7; the match to TRBD2 covers 9 bases. CDR1 SEHNR and CDR2 FQNEAQ come from the germline V gene (reference sequence). V dropped 5 bases and J dropped 4; count of bases not matched to a gene: 12. The CDR3 is 16 amino acids. The CDR3 region is CASSAQGGGADYEQYF. The CDR3 region has the DNA TGTGCCAGCAGCGCCCAAGGCGGGGGGGCGGATTACGAGCAGTACTTC. Full variable domain (missing parts from reference TRBV7-9 and TRBJ2-7): DTGVSQNPRHKITKRGQNVTFRCDPISEHNRLYWYRQTLGQGPEFLTYFQNEAQLEKSRLLSDRFSAERPKGSFSTLEIQRTEQGDSAMYLCASSAQGGGADYEQYFGPGTRLTVT.

The chain combines TRBV20-1 with TRBJ2-5, with D hard to call. This CDR3 is 14 amino acids long. Germline CDR1 reads DFQATT; CDR2 reads SNEGSKA (reference sequence). With 1 base removed from V and 2 bases from J, the gap between germline ends came to 11 bases. The CDR3 sequence: CSARAPRSQETQYF. The CDR3 DNA follows: TGCAGTGCTAGAGCCCCACGGAGTCAAGAGACCCAGTACTTC.

J is TRBJ2-7 and V is TRBV10-3; D not certain. V shed 3 bases and J shed 5 bases, with 14 bases lying between them. This CDR3 region has 14 residues. Germline V lookup: CDR1 ENHRY, CDR2 SYGVKD. The CDR3 bases are TGTGCCATCAGTGAATTTCCCGCCTCTCACGAGCAGTACTTC. Translation: CAISEFPASHEQYF.

In its sample, this clonotype was seen a few times. The chain has TRBV5-1 and TRBJ2-7, with 11 bases lining up with TRBD2. The germline CDR1 and CDR2 sequences are SGHRS and YFSETQ. The CDR3 extends over 17 amino acids. V shed 2 bases, J shed 0 bases, and the junction held 7 bases outside the gene matches. In nucleotides, the CDR3 is TGCGCCAGCAGCTTCGGACTAGCGGGCAGAAGCTCCTACGAGCAGTACTTC. Protein product: CASSFGLAGRSSYEQYF.

This clonotype was observed at least ten times. The rearrangement joins TRBV7-9 to TRBJ2-5; no clear D gene. From germline, CDR1 is SEHNR and CDR2 FQNEAQ (reference sequence). The CDR3 spans 13 residues. Trimming shortened V by 2 bases and J by 5 bases, and 9 bases separated the two germline ends. The CDR3 protein is CASSLILGETQYF. DNA for the CDR3: TGTGCCAGCAGCTTAATATTGGGGGAGACCCAGTACTTC.

The chain uses TRBV24-1 and TRBJ1-4; D is possibly TRBD1 (5 bases). Germline-derived CDR1 and CDR2 are KGHDR and SFDVKD. With 2 bases removed from V and 7 bases from J, the gap between germline ends came to 13 bases. The CDR3 covers 15 residues. CDR3 DNA sequence: TGTGCCACCAGTGATTACCGGGACGGGAGTGAAAAACTGTTTTTT. It translates to CATSDYRDGSEKLFF.

This chain uses TRBV15 with TRBJ2-1; D tentatively fits TRBD1 or TRBD2 (5 bases each). Matching the DNA end better, TRBJ2-5 makes the J call doubtful. This CDR3 comprises 14 residues. The germline CDR1 and CDR2 sequences are LNHNV and YYDKDF (reference sequence). The CDR3 sequence is CATSRGGRDETQYF. CDR3 nucleotide sequence: TGTGCCACCAGCAGAGGGGGCAGGGACGAGACCCAGTACTTC.

In this sample, this clonotype turned up many times. The chain couples TRBV6-1 to TRBJ2-1; D possibly corresponds to TRBD2 (6 bases). CDR3 length: 11 residues. The germline V and J ends were trimmed by 7 bases and 9 bases, with 10 bases remaining between them. The germline gives CDR1 MNHNS, CDR2 SASEGT. The CDR3 is CASKLGGEQFF. As DNA, the CDR3 is TGTGCCAGCAAACTCGGGGGTGAGCAGTTCTTC.

This clonotype was seen ten or more times. The V gene is TRBV10-2, the J gene TRBJ2-7; TRBD1 agrees at 9 bases. V was pared by 2 bases and J by 2 bases, with 7 bases of the junction left unmatched. Looked up from germline, CDR1 is WSHSY and CDR2 is SAAADI. This CDR3 contains 16 residues. The CDR3 bases are TGCGCCAGCAGTGAGGGGCCGGGACAGGGAGCCTACGAGCAGTACTTC. Protein sequence: CASSEGPGQGAYEQYF.

The chain has TRBV29-1 and TRBJ1-4; D might be TRBD1 (5 bases). There are 11 residues in the CDR3. From germline, CDR1 is SQVTM and CDR2 ANQGSEA. V lost 6 bases and J 7 bases, leaving 9 bases between the germline ends. CDR3 residues: CSVGESEKLFF. CDR3 nucleotides: TGCAGCGTGGGGGAATCTGAAAAACTGTTTTTT.

As for this clonotype: A junction end diverges from the germline sequence, so it may reflect a read error. The gene calls are TRBV7-7 and TRBJ2-5; D uncertain. This CDR3 spans 13 amino acids. Per the germline V gene, CDR1 is SSHAT and CDR2 is FNYEAQ (reference sequence). CDR3 sequence: CASSLEVAETQYF. Here the CDR3 DNA reads TGTGCTAGCAGCTTAGAAGTGGCCGAGACCCAGTACTTC. Full variable domain (remainder filled in from reference TRBV7-7 and TRBJ2-5): GAGVSQSPRYKVTKRGQDVTLRCDPISSHATLYWYQQALGQGPEFLTYFNYEAQPDKSGLPSDRFSAERPEGSISTLTIQRTEQRDSAMYRCASSLEVAETQYFGPGTRLLVL.

This clonotype was recorded many times. CDR3 loop: CAWRRAHTEAFF. CDR3 DNA sequence: TGTGCCTGGAGGCGGGCGCACACTGAAGCTTTCTTT. The V and J genes are TRBV30 and TRBJ1-1; unclear D gene. This CDR3 has 12 residues. V was shortened by 3 bases and J by 3 bases, with 8 bases between the two germline ends. Germline V lookup: CDR1 GTSNPN, CDR2 SVGIG (reference sequence).

This chain links TRBV6-4 with TRBJ2-2, with unresolved D. The V gene's germline CDR1 is MRHNA and CDR2 SNTAGT. This CDR3 spans 15 amino acids. The ends were cut back, 4 bases at V and 1 base at J, with 10 bases in the middle. The CDR3 spells CASSVDGGNTGELFF. The CDR3 DNA sequence: TGTGCCAGCAGTGTTGATGGCGGGAACACCGGGGAGCTGTTTTTT.

Many counts were recorded for this clonotype. The V and J genes are TRBV18 and TRBJ2-4; no firm D call. Trimming removed 3 bases at V and 1 base at J, with 1 base between. Germline V gene lookup returns CDR1 KGHSH and CDR2 LQKENI. The CDR3 contains 12 residues. CDR3 sequence (DNA): TGTGCCAGCTCACCGGCCAAAAACATTCAGTACTTC. Translated: CASSPAKNIQYF.

As DNA, the CDR3 is TGTGCCAGCTCACCTTATTACAGGTTCTTCGGCGGGGAGCTGTTTTTT. This codes for CASSPYYRFFGGELFF. This rearrangement joins TRBV18 to TRBJ2-2, with D tentatively TRBD1 (5 bases). Germline V gene sequence: CDR1 KGHSH, CDR2 LQKENI. The CDR3 has 16 amino acids. Trimming cost V 3 bases and J 7 bases, with 18 bases left between them.

This clonotype was counted at least ten times. The rearrangement links TRBV2 to TRBJ2-5; D may be TRBD2 (5 bases). CDR1 and CDR2 from the germline V gene are SNHLY and FYNNEI. Trimming removed 7 bases at V and 2 bases at J, with 14 bases between. The CDR3 contains 14 residues. This CDR3 reads CASKMPSRQETQYF. The CDR3 nucleotides are TGTGCCAGCAAAATGCCTAGCAGACAAGAGACCCAGTACTTC.

This clonotype was seen ten or more times. This chain joins TRBV2 and TRBJ2-7, with 7 positions matching TRBD1. The CDR3 contains 13 residues. J gave up 4 bases and V 7 bases, and 7 bases lay outside the gene matches. Per the germline V gene, CDR1 is SNHLY and CDR2 is FYNNEI. CDR3 nucleotide sequence: TGTGCCAGCAATGAGGGGGCCGATTACGAGCAGTACTTC. Amino acids: CASNEGADYEQYF.

The chain links TRBV20-1 to TRBJ2-3; 10 positions match TRBD2. The CDR3 is 15 amino acids. From germline, CDR1 is DFQATT and CDR2 SNEGSKA (reference sequence). Trimming cost V 6 bases and J 6 bases; bases outside gene matches: 12. CDR3: CSAKRLAGVLDTQYF. CDR3 coding DNA: TGCAGTGCAAAGCGGCTAGCGGGAGTCTTGGATACGCAGTATTTT.